This T cell receptor (beta chain) was sequenced in a study of regulatory T cells in long-lasting Graves disease. Study observations and caveats: Persistent cases of Graves' showed reduced TCR diversity relative to newly diagnosed patients.

This clonotype was seen ten or more times. Its antigen is unidentified. To make TCR beta libraries, researchers used iRepertoire HTBI primers and Arm-PCR of CDR3 regions. Original handling: From all samples, identification returned 14 TRBJ and approximately 63 TRBV segments. TCRdb re-derived calls from the multiplex PCR reads in MiXCR, one entry per CDR3 protein. The authors' filters were not applied to this entry. There are a few hundred thousand distinct CDR3 sequences in the sample; about a sixth occur only once, and just under 30% lies in the top ten. Time point described: newly diagnosed GD, antithyroid drugs for less than 3 months. Making the TCR library involved RNA that had been extracted from PBMCs. The CDR3 totals 15 residues. The V and J ends lost 8 bases and 2 bases, in that order; junction bases with no gene match: 9. The germline gives CDR1 SNHLY, CDR2 FYNNEI. This sample also appeared in a second study, on T cells in Graves' hyperthyroidism and ophthalmopathy. In that study: Uncontrolled infection, other autoimmune disease, pregnancy or lactation excluded patients.

The sequence was collected from a man between 40 and 49 years old with Graves disease. The sequencing here drew on peripheral blood mononuclear cells (PBMCs), taken at new diagnosis, from a patient treated with antithyroid drugs. The chain joins TRBV2 to TRBJ1-5, with 7 bases aligning to TRBD1. The CDR3 DNA reads TGTGCCAGCGTCCAGGGGGGTAACGGCAATCAGCCCCAGCATTTT. The encoded protein is CASVQGGNGNQPQHF.